These 20 T cell receptor beta chains came from one sample sequenced in a study of T cells in Graves' hyperthyroidism and ophthalmopathy. The source material, RNA transcripts, was used to amplify TCR beta CDR3 regions. The primer set for the first-round RT-PCR of the TCR CDR3 was HTBI. A single record per CDR3 protein comes from TCRdb applying MiXCR to the multiplex PCR reads. This sample yields a few hundred thousand distinct CDR3 sequences, of which more than 45% are seen a single time; more than 7% belongs to the top ten. The sequenced sample was peripheral blood or thyroid tissue (not recorded which). These receptors were collected from a woman aged 18-30 years with Graves' hyperthyroidism.

This clonotype has ten or more counts. The chain joins TRBV24-1 to TRBJ2-5; tentatively, D is TRBD1 (7 bases). This CDR3 spans 16 amino acids. In germline, CDR1 is KGHDR, CDR2 SFDVKD. Trimming took off 4 bases at V and 5 bases at J, with 19 bases between the two ends. CDR3 region: CATSDLKQGGGETQYF. The CDR3 bases are TGTGCCACCAGTGACCTCAAGCAGGGGGGCGGTGAGACCCAGTACTTC.

This clonotype was detected many times. The chain is built from TRBV2 and TRBJ1-5; TRBD1 matches 9 bases. Trimming cost V 5 bases and J 7 bases; bases outside gene matches: 6. The CDR3 is made up of 14 amino acids. Per germline, CDR1 SNHLY and CDR2 FYNNEI. As DNA, the CDR3 is TGTGCCAGCAGTTGGGACAGGGATGGCCAGCCCCAGCATTTT. It is translated as CASSWDRDGQPQHF.

This chain uses TRBV13 with TRBJ2-3; the match to TRBD2 covers 13 bases. CDR1 is PRHDT, CDR2 FYEKMQ, per germline (reference sequence). V gave up 5 bases and J gave up 2 bases; unmatched junction bases: 4. The CDR3 contains 16 residues. The CDR3 DNA sequence: TGTGCCAGCAGCGGAGGGACTAGCGGGGTCACAGATACGCAGTATTTT. Protein: CASSGGTSGVTDTQYF.

The chain has TRBV5-4 and TRBJ1-1; 10 bases match TRBD1. Germline V gene lookup returns CDR1 SGHNT and CDR2 YYREEE (reference sequence). J gave up 4 bases and V 3 bases, and 15 bases lay outside the gene matches. The CDR3 is made up of 18 amino acids. CDR3 coding DNA: TGTGCCAGCAGCTCGACAGGGGGCGACACCCTGCGTAGCACTGAAGCTTTCTTT. Encoded protein: CASSSTGGDTLRSTEAFF. Complete variable domain (other parts from reference TRBV5-4 and TRBJ1-1): ETGVTQSPTHLIKTRGQQVTLRCSSQSGHNTVSWYQQALGQGPQFIFQYYREEENGRGNFPPRFSGLQFPNYSSELNVNALELDDSALYLCASSSTGGDTLRSTEAFFGQGTRLTVV.

The sample holds many counts of this clonotype. This chain links TRBV10-2 with TRBJ1-2; D unresolved. Germline assignment: CDR1 WSHSY and CDR2 SAAADI. Between the trimmed V and J ends, which lost 8 bases and 5 bases, there was a span of 18 bases. The CDR3 loop spans 14 amino acids. CDR3 loop: CASAIQEVWYGYTF. The CDR3, as DNA: TGCGCCAGCGCCATCCAGGAAGTCTGGTATGGCTACACCTTC.

The genes are TRBV29-1 and TRBJ2-7; 10 bases map to TRBD1. The CDR3 runs 13 residues. Germline CDR1 SQVTM, CDR2 ANQGSEA. The J segment lost 2 bases and the V segment lost 8 bases, leaving 6 bases of the junction unmatched. The CDR3 nucleotides read TGCAGCAGCCAAGGACAGGGGGCCTACGAGCAGTACTTC. It codes for CSSQGQGAYEQYF.

The V call is TRBV29-1, the J call TRBJ1-5, with 11 bases lining up with TRBD1. The V gene's germline CDR1 is SQVTM and CDR2 ANQGSEA. The CDR3 totals 14 residues. The CDR3 sequence: CSLAGQGANQPQHF. The CDR3 DNA reads as TGCAGTTTAGCCGGACAGGGGGCCAATCAGCCCCAGCATTTT.

The chain recombines TRBV2 with TRBJ2-5; tentatively, D is TRBD2 (6 bases). Trimming removed 10 bases at V and 2 bases at J, with 17 bases between. Germline V gene sequence: CDR1 SNHLY, CDR2 FYNNEI. This CDR3 contains 14 residues. The CDR3 DNA is TGTGCCATCAGAGGTTGGCTAGCGCAAGAGACCCAGTACTTC. This sequence encodes CAIRGWLAQETQYF.

This clonotype was seen many times. The V and J genes are TRBV24-1 and TRBJ1-2; no clear D. This CDR3 has 13 amino acids. Trimming took off 4 bases at V and 4 bases at J, with 9 bases between the two ends. The germline V gene encodes CDR1 KGHDR and CDR2 SFDVKD. The CDR3 spells CATSDPEAYGYTF. DNA for the CDR3: TGTGCCACCAGTGACCCCGAAGCCTATGGCTACACCTTC.

This clonotype has just a few counts. This chain joins TRBV18 and TRBJ2-7, with D possibly TRBD1 on 5 matching bases. The CDR3 covers 14 residues. Germline loops: CDR1 KGHSH, CDR2 LQKENI. V lost 2 bases and J lost 2, with 10 bases in between. The CDR3 sequence is CASSPFSGTYEQYF. The CDR3 DNA reads as TGTGCCAGCTCACCATTTTCAGGGACCTACGAGCAGTACTTC.

This clonotype was seen repeatedly, ten times or more. V usage is TRBV29-1 and J usage is TRBJ2-7; D unclear. V lost 4 bases and J lost 3, with 10 bases in between. CDR3 length: 12 amino acids. Germline V gene data show CDR1 as SQVTM and CDR2 as ANQGSEA. The CDR3 is CSVVAELYEQYF. CDR3 nucleotide sequence: TGCAGCGTTGTGGCAGAACTCTACGAGCAGTACTTC.

This rearrangement joins TRBV5-1 to TRBJ2-7; 10 bases map to TRBD2. CDR1 is SGHRS and CDR2 is YFSETQ in the germline V gene. V lost 4 bases and J lost 3; bases outside the gene matches: 10. This CDR3 is built from 16 residues. CDR3 sequence: CASSPSRASGSYEQYF. The CDR3 region has the DNA TGCGCCAGCAGCCCCTCCAGGGCTAGCGGGAGCTACGAGCAGTACTTC.

This clonotype showed up many times. This chain joins TRBV6-5 and TRBJ1-5, with D hard to call. V was cut by 3 bases and J by 2 bases, with 5 bases left in between. The CDR3 is 13 amino acids. Per germline, CDR1 MNHEY and CDR2 SVGAGI. In nucleotides, the CDR3 is TGTGCCAGCAGTTATGATCGCAATCAGCCCCAGCATTTT. It yields the protein CASSYDRNQPQHF.

This clonotype came up many times. The V call is TRBV19, the J call TRBJ2-7, with a tentative D call TRBD2 (5 bases). Germline assignment: CDR1 LNHDA and CDR2 SQIVND (reference sequence). This CDR3 comprises 12 residues. V dropped 4 bases and J dropped 5 bases, with 9 bases sitting between them. The CDR3, as DNA: TGTGCCAGTAGTACCTCGGGAAACGAGCAGTACTTC. This encodes CASSTSGNEQYF. Drawing the rest from reference TRBV19 and TRBJ2-7, the complete variable domain is DGGITQSPKYLFRKEGQNVTLSCEQNLNHDAMYWYRQDPGQGLRLIYYSQIVNDFQKGDIAEGYSVSREKKESFPLTVTSAQKNPTAFYLCASSTSGNEQYFGPGTRLTVT.

On this clonotype itself: A read error is possible here, since a much larger clone lies one base away. The CDR3 end shows no conserved phenylalanine or tryptophan, and so a read error is likely. The chain employs TRBV7-2 and TRBJ2-7; a possible D gene is TRBD1 (6 bases). Germline loops: CDR1 SGHTA, CDR2 FQGNSA. The CDR3 length is 13 residues. The ends were cut back, 6 bases at V and 4 bases at J, with 13 bases in the middle. CDR3 loop: CASSLRGEYEQYS. CDR3 DNA sequence: TGTGCCAGCAGTCTCAGGGGCGAATACGAGCAGTACTCC.

The sample holds many counts of this clonotype. The V gene is TRBV4-3, the J gene TRBJ2-5; 13 positions agree with TRBD2. This CDR3 has 17 amino acids. CDR1 is LGHNA and CDR2 is YSLEER in the germline V gene. J lost 5 bases, V lost 1 base, and 7 bases had no gene match. The CDR3 DNA follows: TGCGCCAGCAGCCAAGTGACCGGACTAGCGGGAGACGAGACCCAGTACTTC. Its translation: CASSQVTGLAGDETQYF.

In its sample, this clonotype was seen many times. A junction boundary mismatches the germline segment, possibly from a read error. J is TRBJ1-5 and V is TRBV2; tentative D call: TRBD1 (5 bases). The CDR3 consists of 14 residues. Germline CDR1 SNHLY, CDR2 FYNNEI. In DNA, the CDR3 is TGTGCCGGCAGTGACCCCGGGACGTCTCAGCCCCAGCATTTT. Translation gives CAGSDPGTSQPQHF.

About this clonotype: Relative to the germline gene, one junction end is altered; a read error may explain this. The rearrangement links TRBV5-5 to TRBJ1-1, with D hard to call. CDR3 size: 14 residues. Germline V gene data show CDR1 as SGHKS and CDR2 as YYEKEE (reference sequence). CDR3 DNA sequence: TGTGCCAGCAGCCCCACCCAAGGGAACACTGAAGCTCTCTTT. Its protein product is CASSPTQGNTEALF.

The chain carries TRBV27 and TRBJ1-6; D is unresolved. In germline, CDR1 is MNHEY, CDR2 SMNVEV (reference sequence). Trimming took off 0 bases at V and 4 bases at J, with 10 bases between the two ends. The CDR3 is made up of 16 amino acids. CDR3 residues: CASSLSGRTYNSPLHF. The CDR3 DNA sequence: TGTGCCAGCAGTTTATCAGGACGCACTTATAATTCACCCCTCCACTTT.

A few counts support this clonotype. This chain uses TRBV30 with TRBJ1-4; no clear D. V lost 2 bases, J lost 8 bases, and 6 bases lay in between. This CDR3 comprises 11 residues. Germline CDR1 reads GTSNPN; CDR2 reads SVGIG (reference sequence). The CDR3 DNA is TGTGCCTGGAGTATTGGGGAAAAACTGTTTTTT. Translation: CAWSIGEKLFF. The full variable domain, completed using reference TRBV30 and TRBJ1-4, is SQTIHQWPATLVQPVGSPLSLECTVEGTSNPNLYWYRQAAGRGLQLLFYSVGIGQISSEVPQNLSASRPQDRQFILSSKKLLLSDSGFYLCAWSIGEKLFFGSGTQLSVL.